A selection of T cell receptor beta chains follows, all from one sample in a study of blood T cell repertoires in COVID-19. Profiling relied on immunoSEQ multiplex PCR, and the TCRdb table lists in-frame clones only, not all of them. The repertoire holds over 50,000 clones, with 72% as singletons. Sequenced sample: peripheral blood. The receptors were gathered from a woman aged 70-85 years with COVID-19, enrolled during active disease. The CDR3 runs from the conserved cysteine through the conserved F or W. The D gene is left open where the match is weak. Only some rows state a clone size, as once, few, many or a class for expanded clones.

TRBV4-3,TRBJ2-1,TRBD2,NA,16,TGCGCCAGCAGCCAGGGACTAGCGGGAGGGCCTGATGAGCAGTTCTTC,CASSQGLAGGPDEQFF
TRBV27,TRBJ1-6,NA,NA,15,TGTGCCAGCAGTTTTGGGAGGAGGGGTAATTCACCCCTCCACTTT,CASSFGRRGNSPLHF
TRBV4-2,TRBJ1-1,TRBD1,NA,15,TGTGCCAGCAGCCTTCGGGACAGGGGGCAGGCTGAAGCTTTCTTT,CASSLRDRGQAEAFF
TRBV5-4,TRBJ1-1,TRBD1,NA,16,TGTGCCAGCAGATCGGACAGGGGGGTGGTGAACACTGAAGCTTTCTTT,CASRSDRGVVNTEAFF
TRBV4-3,TRBJ1-1,NA,NA,15,TGCGCCAGCAGCCAAGATCCCCTTTTGAACACTGAAGCTTTCTTT,CASSQDPLLNTEAFF
TRBV5-4,TRBJ2-5,NA,NA,14,TGTGCCAGCAGCTTGGACCTGGGCGGGGAGACCCAGTACTTC,CASSLDLGGETQYF
TRBV18,TRBJ1-4,NA,medium-sized,13,TGTGCCAGCTCACCGGACAGCTGGGACAAACTGTTTTTT,CASSPDSWDKLFF
TRBV5-1,TRBJ2-2,TRBD2,NA,17,TGCGCCAGCAGCCACCCCACTAGCGGTGGAGGCACCGGGGAGCTGTTTTTT,CASSHPTSGGGTGELFF
TRBV19,TRBJ1-5,TRBD1,once,16,TGTGCCAGTAGTATATTACAGGGGAAAAGCAATCAGCCCCAGCATTTT,CASSILQGKSNQPQHF
TRBV6-6,TRBJ1-4,NA,NA,14,TGTGCCAGCGGATCAGGGGCAACTAATGAAAAACTGTTTTTT,CASGSGATNEKLFF
TRBV3-1/TRBV3-2,TRBJ2-1,NA,NA,16,TGTGCCAGCAGCCAAGGAGGGGGTTCCCTTCTAGTTGAGCAGTTCTTC,CASSQGGGSLLVEQFF
TRBV28,TRBJ2-1,NA,NA,15,TGTGCCAGCAGTTTCAGAAAGCCAGGGAACAATGAGCAGTTCTTC,CASSFRKPGNNEQFF
TRBV5-1,TRBJ2-1,TRBD2,NA,17,TGCGCCAGCAGTGGACTAGCGGGTGTTAGCTCCTACAATGAGCAGTTCTTC,CASSGLAGVSSYNEQFF
TRBV19,TRBJ2-2,NA,NA,14,TGTGCCAGTAGTACCGGTTGGAACACCGGGGAGCTGTTTTTT,CASSTGWNTGELFF
TRBV5-1,TRBJ1-6,NA,NA,14,TGCGCCAGCAGCGGGAGCTCCTATAATTCACCCCTCCACTTT,CASSGSSYNSPLHF
TRBV6-5,TRBJ2-5,NA,NA,15,TGTGCCAGCAGTTACTCAGGAGGTCTCGGAGGGACCCAGTACTTC,CASSYSGGLGGTQYF
TRBV7-2,TRBJ2-1,TRBD2,NA,15,TGTGCCAGCAGCCGGGACCCGGGACTAGGGGTTGAGCAGTTCTTC,CASSRDPGLGVEQFF
TRBV7-8,TRBJ1-4,TRBD1,many,15,TGTGCCAGCAGCCCCCGGGACAGGGGGCCCGGAAAACTGTTTTTT,CASSPRDRGPGKLFF
TRBV3-1/TRBV3-2,TRBJ2-5,TRBD2,NA,17,TGTGCCAGCAGCCAGGTTCGAGCGGGACTAGCCGTACAGACCCAGTACTTC,CASSQVRAGLAVQTQYF
TRBV15,TRBJ1-4,NA,NA,20,TGTGCCACCAGCAGAGACCCCGCGACAGGCGGGGGACCAACTAATGAAAAACTGTTTTTT,CATSRDPATGGGPTNEKLFF
TRBV18,TRBJ2-7,NA,NA,14,TGTGCCAGCTCACCACCGCCTAGAAATCTCGAGCAGTACTTC,CASSPPPRNLEQYF
TRBV6-6,TRBJ2-3,NA,NA,13,TGTGCCAGCAGGCCAGGGAGCACAGATACGCAGTATTTT,CASRPGSTDTQYF
TRBV2,TRBJ2-3,NA,NA,11,TGTGCCACCCGGAGGGGAGATACGCAGTATTTT,CATRRGDTQYF
TRBV6-5,TRBJ2-5,NA,NA,14,TGTGCCAGCAGTTATGGGGCGCTACAAGAGACCCAGTACTTC,CASSYGALQETQYF
TRBV19,TRBJ1-2,NA,NA,14,TGTGCCAGTATCGGGACAAAGAGGGACTATGGCTACACCTTC,CASIGTKRDYGYTF
TRBV11-3,TRBJ2-3,NA,NA,13,TGTGCCAGCAGCCCCGGGGGCACAGATACGCAGTATTTT,CASSPGGTDTQYF
TRBV25-1,TRBJ1-4,NA,NA,16,TGTGCCAGCACCCCCCGCACACAGGGTCTTACTGAAAAACTGTTTTTT,CASTPRTQGLTEKLFF
TRBV4-3,TRBJ1-4,TRBD1,NA,16,TGCGCCAGCAGCCAAGCCCCGGACAGGGGTTACGAAAAACTGTTTTTT,CASSQAPDRGYEKLFF
TRBV7-9,TRBJ2-3,NA,NA,14,TGTGCCAGCAGCTTAGAGGGGAGCACAGATACGCAGTATTTT,CASSLEGSTDTQYF
TRBV27,TRBJ2-2,TRBD1,NA,19,TGTGCCAGCAGTTTATCGTCCCGGGACAGGGGGACGAACACCGGGGAGCTGTTTTTT,CASSLSSRDRGTNTGELFF
TRBV4-1,TRBJ1-2,NA,NA,16,TGCGCCAGCAGCCAAGTGCCGGGGGGCGTCGACTATGGCTACACCTTC,CASSQVPGGVDYGYTF
TRBV7-2,TRBJ1-6,NA,NA,15,TGTGCCAGCAGCCCTCCCGGAGGACGCCAGCGGCCCCTCCACTTT,CASSPPGGRQRPLHF
TRBV7-9,TRBJ2-3,TRBD2,NA,18,TGTGCCAGCAGCCAGAGGAGTAGCGGGAGCAGGGGCACAGATACGCAGTATTTT,CASSQRSSGSRGTDTQYF
TRBV6-2/TRBV6-3,TRBJ1-1,NA,NA,14,TGTGCCAGCAGTTACTTGCAGGGTAGGACTGAAGCTTTCTTT,CASSYLQGRTEAFF
TRBV6-4,TRBJ2-3,TRBD2,NA,16,TGTGCCAGCAGTGACTCCCTAGCGGGAGGTATAGATACGCAGTATTTT,CASSDSLAGGIDTQYF
TRBV7-6,TRBJ2-2,TRBD1,NA,15,TGTGCCAGCAGCCGACTTCAGGGGGCAGGCGGGGAGCTGTTTTTT,CASSRLQGAGGELFF